This section outlines one T cell receptor (beta chain) sequence together with its context. Its antigen remains unknown. The sample belongs to a study of a mutant IDH1 vaccine in newly diagnosed glioma. The wider study: Those enrolled had earlier been treated with radiotherapy, temozolomide, or both, mostly both. Study results and limitations: Shifts in the top peripheral T cell clonotypes seemed unrelated to pseudoprogression.

Measured with immunoSEQ multiplex PCR; TCRdb has only the in-frame clones, and not every one. The data show about 100,000 clones, around three quarters seen once. Time point of the sample: baseline, week 1 (first vaccination visit). Described treatment: pre-vaccination baseline after standard-of-care therapy. Germline V lookup: CDR1 SGHDT, CDR2 YYEEEE. This CDR3 is 14 amino acids long. The J segment lost 6 bases and the V segment lost 5 bases, leaving 9 bases of the junction unmatched. This receptor was taken from a man aged 35-49 years with glioma. The input for sequencing was PBMCs, taken from a glioma patient treated with radiotherapy, temozolomide or both. The V gene is TRBV5-6, the J gene TRBJ1-2, with 8 nucleotides matching TRBD1. CDR3 protein: CASSYVTGGHGYTF. The DNA of the CDR3 is TGTGCCAGCAGTTACGTAACAGGGGGTCATGGCTACACCTTC.